A single sample is the source of the 22 T cell receptor beta chains below, sequenced in a study of tumor-infiltrating lymphocytes in primary liver carcinoma. The authors made TCR beta cDNA from 500 to 600 ng total RNA with a constant-region primer. Three nested multiplex PCR rounds, a slightly modified ARM-PCR method, built the TCR beta libraries. TRBV1-TRBV30 forward primers and a C-beta reverse primer were used in the first two PCR rounds, which each ran for approximately 10 cycles. Via MiXCR, TCRdb re-called the multiplex PCR reads, giving one row per CDR3 protein. The sample carries roughly 200,000 distinct CDR3 sequences, just under 85% recorded once. RNA and DNA were co-extracted from around 20-30 mg of unsorted bulk tissue. Sequenced input: tumor tissue from primary liver carcinoma. The source of these receptors is a man aged 35 to 55 with primary liver carcinoma and hepatitis B virus infection.

As for this clonotype: An end of the junction does not agree with germline; a read error may underlie this. The J gene is TRBJ1-5, the V gene TRBV12-3 or TRBV12-4, with 7 positions matching TRBD1. The assigned J gene may be wrong: the sequence end matches TRBJ2-3 better. This CDR3 is 16 amino acids long. The chain's CDR3 is CASSLGGQYSNQPQYF. In DNA, the CDR3 is TGTGCCAGTAGTTTAGGGGGCCAGTATAGCAATCAGCCCCAGTATTTT.

On this clonotype itself: Mismatch with germline at one junction end may stem from a read error. This chain uses TRBV4-3 with TRBJ2-6, with D perhaps TRBD1 (5 bases). From germline, CDR1 is LGHNA and CDR2 YSLEER. This CDR3 is 17 amino acids long. The chain's CDR3 is CAISQDRSGRGANVLTF. The CDR3, as DNA: TGCGCCATCAGCCAAGATAGGTCAGGGCGCGGGGCCAACGTCCTGACTTTC.

About this clonotype itself: At one boundary the junction diverges from the germline segment, which might be a read error. The chain carries TRBV6-5 and TRBJ2-2, with TRBD2 as a possible D gene (5 bases). The CDR3 extends over 15 amino acids. In germline, CDR1 is MNHEY, CDR2 SVGAGI. The CDR3 nucleotides read TGTGCCAACAGCTGGACGCGGGCGAACACCGGGGAGCTCTTTTTT. It specifies CANSWTRANTGELFF.

This clonotype has ten or more counts. The rearrangement joins TRBV5-1 to TRBJ2-7, with TRBD2 as a possible D gene (5 bases). Germline lookup yields CDR1 SGHRS and CDR2 YFSETQ. The V and J ends lost 5 bases and 2 bases respectively, with 14 bases between them. This CDR3 comprises 14 residues. The CDR3 nucleotides read TGCGCCAGCAGTCGTGAGGGCCAAACCTACGAGCAGTACTTC. Protein: CASSREGQTYEQYF. The full variable domain, rest sourced from reference TRBV5-1 and TRBJ2-7, is KAGVTQTPRYLIKTRGQQVTLSCSPISGHRSVSWYQQTPGQGLQFLFEYFSETQRNKGNFPGRFSGRQFSNSRSEMNVSTLELGDSALYLCASSREGQTYEQYFGPGTRLTVT.

In this sample, this clonotype turned up once. A read error may account for a junction end that differs from germline. The V gene is TRBV11-3, the J gene TRBJ2-1; D gene ambiguous. Germline V lookup: CDR1 SGHNT, CDR2 YENEEA. This CDR3 region has 12 residues. The CDR3 sequence: CASKLNANEPFF. The CDR3 nucleotides are TGTGCCAGCAAGTTAAATGCCAATGAGCCGTTCTTC.

In its sample, this clonotype was seen once. In this CDR3 the conserved last residue, phenylalanine or tryptophan, is missing, so a read error is likely. The chain recombines TRBV29-1 with TRBJ1-2; TRBD1 aligns across 7 bases. The CDR3 spans 14 residues. Germline lookup yields CDR1 SQVTM and CDR2 ANQGSEA. Germline trimming cut 1 base from V and 9 bases from J; bases unmatched to any gene: 11. The CDR3 DNA reads as TGCAGCGTTGAAGGGGACAGTGGGAACCATAGCTACACCTTA. Amino acids: CSVEGDSGNHSYTL.

V gene TRBV10-3 combines with J gene TRBJ1-1; the D is unclear. The CDR3 loop spans 10 amino acids. Germline V gene lookup returns CDR1 ENHRY and CDR2 SYGVKD. The CDR3 loop is CDTRTTEAFF. In DNA form, the CDR3 reads TGTGACACGCGGACGACTGAAGCTTTCTTT.

This clonotype was found a few times. The chain combines TRBV9 with TRBJ1-4; 8 positions match TRBD1. This CDR3 region has 15 residues. With 4 bases clipped from V and 0 bases from J, the junction kept 2 bases outside the gene matches. Germline-derived CDR1 and CDR2 are SGDLS and YYNGEE. The CDR3 region has the DNA TGTGCCAGCAGCTCGGGACAGGCAACTAATGAAAAACTGTTTTTT. Protein product: CASSSGQATNEKLFF.

About this clonotype: A read error may account for a junction end that differs from germline. The V gene is TRBV14, the J gene TRBJ2-1; D gene ambiguous. This CDR3 is built from 16 residues. CDR1 is SGHDN, CDR2 FVKESK, per germline. CDR3 DNA: TGTACCAGCAGTGCCGTAGCAGGATGGGTAATTAATGAGCAGTTCTTC. As protein: CTSSAVAGWVINEQFF. Together with reference TRBV14 and TRBJ2-1, the CDR3 gives the full variable domain: EAGVTQFPSHSVIEKGQTVTLRCDPISGHDNLYWYRRVMGKEIKFLLHFVKESKQDESGMPNNRFLAERTGGTYSTLKVQPAELEDSGVYFCTSSAVAGWVINEQFFGPGTRLTVL.

Comments on this clonotype: One end of the junction is discordant with germline, which a read error may explain. The V and J genes are TRBV11-2 and TRBJ2-7; TRBD1 matches at 9 bases. CDR3 size: 15 residues. Germline assignment: CDR1 SGHAT and CDR2 FQNNGV. The CDR3 is CASSLQWTGEDKQYF. DNA of the CDR3: TGTGCAAGCAGCTTACAATGGACAGGGGAAGACAAGCAGTACTTC.

As for this clonotype: At one end the junction does not follow the germline gene, possibly because of a read error. The V and J genes are TRBV11-2 and TRBJ2-2, with D unresolved. CDR3 length equals 13 residues. The germline CDR1 and CDR2 sequences are SGHAT and FQNNGV. CDR3 DNA: TGTACCAGCAGCCTAGGTGTGGCCGGCGAGCTGTTTTTT. Protein product: CTSSLGVAGELFF.

V is TRBV6-1 and J is TRBJ2-1; 7 bases are a match to TRBD2. CDR3 size: 15 residues. Trimming removed 10 bases from V and 9 bases from J; junction bases left unmatched: 18. Germline CDR1 reads MNHNS; CDR2 reads SASEGT. CDR3 sequence: CANRLGTTLFSEQFF. In DNA, the CDR3 is TGTGCCAACAGGCTAGGGACTACGCTTTTCAGTGAGCAGTTCTTC.

A word on this clonotype: This likely comes from a read error, as the CDR3 has no conserved phenylalanine or tryptophan at its end. V gene TRBV29-1 combines with J gene TRBJ2-7; 7 bases are a match to TRBD2. CDR3 length: 13 residues. V gave up 5 bases and J gave up 6 bases; unmatched junction bases: 10. Germline values: CDR1 SQVTM, CDR2 ANQGSEA. The CDR3 reads CSVQSMGGLEQYL. DNA of the CDR3: TGCAGCGTTCAATCGATGGGAGGGCTCGAGCAGTACTTG.

This clonotype showed up many times. The V call is TRBV5-1, the J call TRBJ2-1, with 8 bases fitting TRBD2. The germline V gene encodes CDR1 SGHRS and CDR2 YFSETQ. The CDR3 loop spans 15 amino acids. The junction had 7 bases not matched to a gene; V was cut back by 6 bases and J by 2 bases. The CDR3 here is CASMAGGAAYNEQFF. CDR3 coding DNA: TGCGCCAGCATGGCGGGGGGCGCCGCCTACAATGAGCAGTTCTTC.

Points on this clonotype: Compared with germline, one end of the junction differs, possibly owing to a read error. The chain joins TRBV12-3 or TRBV12-4 to TRBJ2-5; D remains ambiguous. The CDR3 sequence is 14 residues long. The CDR3 protein is CASSLSTDQETHYF. The CDR3 coding sequence is TGTGCCAGCAGTTTAAGTACAGACCAAGAGACCCACTACTTC.

The genes are TRBV12-3 or TRBV12-4 and TRBJ2-5, with 7 bases matching TRBD1. J was trimmed by 6 bases and V by 9 bases; bases with no gene match: 13. The CDR3 is 14 residues long. CDR3 sequence reads: CASSSDRAQKTQYF. The CDR3 DNA sequence: TGTGCCAGTAGCTCTGACAGGGCACAAAAGACCCAGTACTTC.

The chain joins TRBV6-1 to TRBJ2-1; no clear D. The J call could be wrong; TRBJ2-7 is a better fit for the DNA end. The germline CDR1 and CDR2 sequences are MNHNS and SASEGT. CDR3 length: 10 amino acids. CDR3 DNA: TGTGCCAGCAACTACAATGAGCAGTACTTC. This gives the protein CASNYNEQYF.

This clonotype was detected only a few times. The junction departs from germline at one end; a sequencing error may be responsible. The V and J genes are TRBV29-1 and TRBJ1-1; no clear D gene. The CDR3 runs to 14 residues. Germline V gene lookup returns CDR1 SQVTM and CDR2 ANQGSEA. The CDR3 region is CSVRPSRRNTEAFF. The CDR3, as DNA: TGCAGCGTCCGCCCGTCCAGGAGAAACACTGAAGCTTTCTTC.

To note about this clonotype: One end of the junction does not line up with germline, which may come from a read error. This chain uses TRBV4-3 with TRBJ2-2, with TRBD1 matching 7 bases. Germline lookup yields CDR1 LGHNA and CDR2 YSLEER. The CDR3 runs 15 residues. The chain's CDR3 is CASSQGQVETGKLFF. Written as DNA, the CDR3 is TGCGCCAGTAGCCAAGGACAGGTGGAAACCGGGAAGCTGTTTTTT.

The chain couples TRBV29-1 to TRBJ2-1; D not certain. The CDR3 is 13 amino acids. Germline CDR1 SQVTM, CDR2 ANQGSEA. Trimming shortened V by 6 bases and J by 4 bases, and 13 bases separated the two germline ends. The chain's CDR3 is CSVWGTAYNEQFF. The CDR3 DNA is TGCAGCGTGTGGGGAACAGCTTACAATGAGCAGTTCTTC.

The rearrangement links TRBV29-1 to TRBJ2-2; a possible D gene is TRBD2 (5 bases). The CDR3 runs 12 residues. The germline V gene encodes CDR1 SQVTM and CDR2 ANQGSEA. The V end lost 6 bases, the J end lost 9 bases, and 14 bases lay between the germline ends. The CDR3, as DNA: TGCAGCGTCGGAAGGAGGACCTGGGAGCTGTTTTTT. It is translated as CSVGRRTWELFF.

With respect to this clonotype: The conserved closing phenylalanine or tryptophan is absent in this CDR3, likely reflecting a read error. The rearrangement joins TRBV10-3 to TRBJ2-5, with a weak D call TRBD2 (5 bases). The CDR3 totals 14 residues. V lost 6 bases, J lost 1 base, and 12 bases lay in between. Germline V CDR1 and CDR2: ENHRY, SYGVKD. CDR3 coding DNA: TGTGCCATCAGAGAGGGCTACCGCCAAGAGACCCAGTACGTC. Amino acids: CAIREGYRQETQYV.